This TCR beta chain was recovered during a study of T cell repertoires in cytomegalovirus infection. Turning to the study itself: Evidence of both CMV infection and a matching HLA type came from public TCR beta signatures.

The CDR3 is made up of 13 amino acids. Germline V lookup: CDR1 MNHNS, CDR2 SASEGT. Study-wide findings and caveats: Cumulated frequencies of public TCR beta families served to identify carriers of CMV plus the relevant HLA. The ex vivo response showed dominance by HLA-C-restricted CMV-specific TCR beta clonotypes.

TCRdb re-analysed the reads in MiXCR, keeping a single row per CDR3 protein. The data hold under 850,000 distinct CDR3 sequences, with roughly 35% observed a single time. For this clonotype: As yet, its antigen is unknown. At one end the junction does not follow the germline gene, possibly because of a read error.

Sequencing input: PBMCs. The chain links TRBV6-1 to TRBJ2-5; D is perhaps TRBD2 (5 bases). This clonotype was obtained from a human donor in good health (CMV status not recorded). Some clones in this sample may be carry-over from other donors' samples. The CDR3 spells CARSPGDREPQYF. Written as DNA, the CDR3 is TGTGCCCGCAGCCCCGGGGATCGAGAGCCCCAGTACTTC.